The 15 T cell receptor beta chains given below trace back to one sample, sequenced in a study of T cell repertoires in aging, cancer and after chemotherapy. Peripheral blood genomic DNA, not sorted cells or RNA, was the template. A mixed TRB-A/B primer pool amplified rearranged TRB by multiplex touch-down PCR. One entry per CDR3 protein results from TCRdb running MiXCR on the multiplex PCR reads. The table lists some 6,000 distinct CDR3 sequences, roughly 25% of them singletons. Sequenced sample: blood. The source of these receptors is a human donor in good health.

This clonotype was found a few times. The chain couples TRBV7-9 to TRBJ2-1, with 9 positions matching TRBD1. This CDR3 region has 15 residues. Unmatched junction bases numbered 3, after V lost 5 bases and J lost 1 base. Germline V gene data show CDR1 as SEHNR and CDR2 as FQNEAQ (reference sequence). CDR3 region: CASSHGTGSYNEQFF. CDR3 sequence (DNA): TGTGCCAGCAGCCACGGGACAGGGTCCTACAATGAGCAGTTCTTC.

By share, this clonotype counts as medium-sized. The J gene is TRBJ1-1, the V gene TRBV10-3; tentatively, D is TRBD1 (6 bases). CDR1 and CDR2 (germline): ENHRY, SYGVKD. CDR3 size: 15 residues. Trimming removed 2 bases from V and 4 bases from J, with 14 bases in between. The CDR3 loop reads CAISEKQGVITEAFF. CDR3 bases: TGTGCCATCAGTGAGAAACAGGGTGTGATCACTGAAGCTTTCTTT.

Within the sample, this clonotype is medium-sized. The chain couples TRBV20-1 to TRBJ1-2, with D unresolved. CDR1 and CDR2 (germline): DFQATT, SNEGSKA (reference sequence). This CDR3 comprises 14 residues. Trimming shortened V by 3 bases and J by 4 bases, and 15 bases separated the two germline ends. The CDR3 DNA is TGCAGTGCTAGGGCGGACGGGTCGGTCTATGGCTACACCTTC. Protein: CSARADGSVYGYTF.

This clonotype is classed as medium-sized. The gene calls are TRBV6-6 and TRBJ1-3, with 8 bases lining up with TRBD1. The CDR3 runs 11 residues. In germline, CDR1 is MNHNY, CDR2 SVGAGI (reference sequence). V dropped 8 bases and J dropped 16; count of bases not matched to a gene: 10. The CDR3 bases are TGTGCCAGCTTCGGGACAGGTCGAGGGTATTTT. Encoded protein: CASFGTGRGYF.

This sequence joins TRBV15 and TRBJ2-5, with 9 positions matching TRBD2. Germline-derived CDR1 and CDR2 are LNHNV and YYDKDF (reference sequence). After removal of 1 base from V and 3 bases from J, the junction contained 9 bases not matched to a gene. The CDR3 runs to 17 residues. Here the CDR3 DNA reads TGTGCCACCAGCAGAGGGAGCGGGTTAGCGGGGGAAGAGACCCAGTACTTC. Translation gives CATSRGSGLAGEETQYF.

A word on this clonotype: The junction and the germline gene differ at one end; a read error may be behind it. The chain joins TRBV5-6 to TRBJ2-1, with unresolved D. Germline CDR1 and CDR2: SGHDT and YYEEEE. The CDR3 sequence is 14 residues long. CDR3 DNA sequence: TGCGCCAGCAGCTCAGATAGTTCCTACAATGAGCAGTTCTTC. Protein: CASSSDSSYNEQFF.

This clonotype is medium-sized in the sample. The CDR3 DNA reads as TGCAGTGCTAGAGATCGGCCGCTGTGGGGGTTGAGTAATTCACCCCTCCACTTT. Its protein is CSARDRPLWGLSNSPLHF. This chain joins TRBV20-1 and TRBJ1-6; the D gene is possibly TRBD1 (5 bases). Trimming took off 0 bases at V and 6 bases at J, with 21 bases between the two ends. Germline V gene data show CDR1 as DFQATT and CDR2 as SNEGSKA (reference sequence). CDR3 length: 18 residues.

This clonotype is medium-sized in the sample. V is TRBV6-5 and J is TRBJ2-2; 8 nucleotides align to TRBD1. With V trimmed by 6 bases and J by 3 bases, 6 bases remained unmatched. This CDR3 has 15 residues. CDR1 and CDR2 from the germline V gene are MNHEY and SVGAGI. The CDR3 DNA reads as TGTGCCAGCAGAGGACAGGGAGGCTACACCGGGGAGCTGTTTTTT. The encoded protein is CASRGQGGYTGELFF.

In this sample, this clonotype is medium-sized (0.01 to 0.1%). This sequence joins TRBV6-6 and TRBJ1-2; TRBD1 matches 10 bases. CDR1 is MNHNY, CDR2 SVGAGI, per germline (reference sequence). The CDR3 has 16 amino acids. Trimming removed 6 bases from V and 2 bases from J; junction bases left unmatched: 9. The CDR3 is CASRTGTGDLNYGYTF. The CDR3 DNA reads TGTGCCAGCAGGACCGGGACAGGGGACCTGAACTATGGCTACACCTTC.

In this sample, this clonotype is medium-sized (0.01 to 0.1%). This sequence joins TRBV15 and TRBJ1-1, with D maybe TRBD1 (5 bases). V lost 0 bases and J 5 bases, leaving 13 bases between the germline ends. CDR3 length: 15 amino acids. Germline V gene lookup returns CDR1 LNHNV and CDR2 YYDKDF (reference sequence). CDR3 sequence reads: CATSRDLEGSTEAFF. CDR3 in DNA: TGTGCCACCAGCAGAGATCTTGAGGGGTCGACTGAAGCTTTCTTT.

By frequency in the sample, this clonotype is medium-sized. V is TRBV6-1 and J is TRBJ1-2, with D unresolved. CDR1 is MNHNS, CDR2 SASEGT, per germline. The germline V and J ends were trimmed by 8 bases and 4 bases, with 8 bases remaining between them. The CDR3 loop spans 11 amino acids. CDR3 coding DNA: TGTGCCAGCCAAGTCAGCTATGGCTACACCTTC. Amino acid sequence: CASQVSYGYTF.

This clonotype is medium-sized within its sample. J is TRBJ1-2 and V is TRBV9; D ambiguous. Germline CDR1 reads SGDLS; CDR2 reads YYNGEE. CDR3 length: 15 residues. The ends were cut back, 1 base at V and 7 bases at J, with 17 bases in the middle. CDR3 protein: CASSVREGLLGGYTF. CDR3 DNA sequence: TGTGCCAGCAGCGTAAGGGAGGGCCTATTAGGTGGCTACACCTTC.

V and J are TRBV12-3 or TRBV12-4 and TRBJ2-1; D ambiguous. V was clipped by 3 bases and J by 7 bases, with 16 bases between them. The CDR3 contains 15 residues. This chain's CDR3 is CASSFGDGLSNEQFF. The CDR3 DNA is TGTGCCAGCAGTTTTGGGGATGGTTTGTCGAATGAGCAGTTCTTC.

This clonotype is medium-sized by share. V and J are TRBV27 and TRBJ2-6, with D possibly matching TRBD1 (6 bases). V was clipped by 5 bases and J by 0 bases, with 14 bases between them. This CDR3 is 17 amino acids long. Germline assignment: CDR1 MNHEY and CDR2 SMNVEV (reference sequence). The CDR3 region has the DNA TGTGCCAGCAGTCCACAGACAGGACCCTCTGGGGCCAACGTCCTGACTTTC. Translating gives CASSPQTGPSGANVLTF.

Regarding this clonotype: A much larger clone differs from this one at a single base, so this may be a read error. The chain couples TRBV6-1 to TRBJ1-1; tentative D call: TRBD1 (6 bases). This CDR3 region has 15 residues. Germline-derived CDR1 and CDR2 are MNHNS and SASEGT. CDR3 in DNA: TGTGCCAGCAGTGAATTCACAGGGTTGAACATTGAAGCTTTCTTT. This gives the protein CASSEFTGLNIEAFF.